The rows below give T cell receptor beta chains drawn from one sample of a study of blood T cells in healthy people across ages. In TCRdb, the 5' RACE reads were re-called with MiXCR into one record per CDR3 protein. The sample records about 1.5 million distinct CDR3 sequences, roughly 40% being singletons. Material for sequencing was blood. These receptor sequences come from a woman between 18 and 30 years old in good health. Each CDR3 is given with its conserved first and last residue. D genes are given only for firm matches. For some rows the clone size is stated as once, few or many, or as a class when expanded; others skip it.

clone size: .; D gene: .; J gene: TRBJ2-5; V gene: TRBV21-1; CDR3 DNA: TGTGCCAGCACCGGTGGACGGAGGGGGGCCCAGTACTTC; CDR3 protein: CASTGGRRGAQYF
clone size: .; D gene: .; J gene: TRBJ1-2; V gene: TRBV9; CDR3 DNA: TGTGCCAGCAGCGCGAGGACGTACGAGGGGGGCTACACCTTC; CDR3 protein: CASSARTYEGGYTF
clone size: few; D gene: TRBD1; J gene: TRBJ2-1; V gene: TRBV9; CDR3 DNA: TGTGCCAGCAGCGCAGGACAGGCGACCTACAATGAGCAGTTCTTC; CDR3 protein: CASSAGQATYNEQFF
clone size: .; D gene: TRBD1; J gene: TRBJ2-7; V gene: TRBV6-1; CDR3 DNA: TGTGCCAGCAGTGATGCCCCGGACAGGGACTACGAGCAGTACTTC; CDR3 protein: CASSDAPDRDYEQYF
clone size: .; D gene: .; J gene: TRBJ2-1; V gene: TRBV2; CDR3 DNA: TGTGCCGGCAGTGGTAGGGGGAGTATGGTTGAGCAGTTCTTC; CDR3 protein: CAGSGRGSMVEQFF
clone size: few; D gene: TRBD2; J gene: TRBJ2-7; V gene: TRBV7-2; CDR3 DNA: TGTGCCAGCAGCTTACGGGGACTAGCGGGATTACTTTCCTACGAGCAGTACTTC; CDR3 protein: CASSLRGLAGLLSYEQYF
clone size: .; D gene: .; J gene: TRBJ1-1; V gene: TRBV11-2; CDR3 DNA: TGTGCCAGCAGCTTAGACGAGGGGATGAACACTGAAGCTTTCTTT; CDR3 protein: CASSLDEGMNTEAFF
clone size: once; D gene: .; J gene: TRBJ1-5; V gene: TRBV6-1; CDR3 DNA: TGTGCCAGCAGTGAAAATGGGGGCTATCAGCCCCAGCATTTT; CDR3 protein: CASSENGGYQPQHF
clone size: .; D gene: TRBD1; J gene: TRBJ1-1; V gene: TRBV12-3/TRBV12-4; CDR3 DNA: TGTGCCAGCAGCTTCTGGACAGGGCAGATGAACACTGAAGCTTTCTTT; CDR3 protein: CASSFWTGQMNTEAFF
clone size: .; D gene: .; J gene: TRBJ2-7; V gene: TRBV10-2; CDR3 DNA: TGCGCCAGCAGCGACGCCCCCGGTGCCCACGAGCAGTACTTC; CDR3 protein: CASSDAPGAHEQYF
clone size: few; D gene: .; J gene: TRBJ1-2; V gene: TRBV20-1; CDR3 DNA: TGCAGTGCTAGAGATCCCAGAGCAATATATGGCTACACCTTC; CDR3 protein: CSARDPRAIYGYTF
clone size: .; D gene: .; J gene: TRBJ1-4; V gene: TRBV3-1; CDR3 DNA: TGTGCCAGCAGCCAGGCCTCAGGGGCCTTTAATGAAAAACTGTTTTTT; CDR3 protein: CASSQASGAFNEKLFF
clone size: once; D gene: .; J gene: TRBJ2-5; V gene: TRBV29-1; CDR3 DNA: TGCATCCAAAGGTGGGCAGGGCCGTACCAAGAGACCCAGTACTTC; CDR3 protein: CIQRWAGPYQETQYF
clone size: many; D gene: TRBD1; J gene: TRBJ2-5; V gene: TRBV7-8; CDR3 DNA: TGTGCCAGCAGCACAGGGGGCTCCCAAGAGACCCAGTACTTC; CDR3 protein: CASSTGGSQETQYF
clone size: few; D gene: .; J gene: TRBJ2-5; V gene: TRBV20-1; CDR3 DNA: TGCAGTGCCACGGTGGTAGGGAAACAAGAGACCCAGTACTTC; CDR3 protein: CSATVVGKQETQYF
clone size: .; D gene: .; J gene: TRBJ1-2; V gene: TRBV7-8; CDR3 DNA: TGTGCCAGCAGCTTAGGGTTTACGGGGCCGGAGGGCTACACCTTC; CDR3 protein: CASSLGFTGPEGYTF
clone size: .; D gene: TRBD2; J gene: TRBJ2-7; V gene: TRBV4-2; CDR3 DNA: TGTGCCAGCAGCCAAGATCGGACTAGCGGGGGGTACGAGCAGTACTTC; CDR3 protein: CASSQDRTSGGYEQYF
clone size: few; D gene: .; J gene: TRBJ2-1; V gene: TRBV7-9; CDR3 DNA: TGTGCCAGCAGCTCGACCGAGACTTCCTACAATGAGCAGTTCTTC; CDR3 protein: CASSSTETSYNEQFF
clone size: .; D gene: .; J gene: TRBJ1-6; V gene: TRBV12-3/TRBV12-4; CDR3 DNA: TGTGCCAGCAGGGGGACATCCTATAATTCACCCCTCCACTTT; CDR3 protein: CASRGTSYNSPLHF
clone size: .; D gene: TRBD1; J gene: TRBJ1-1; V gene: TRBV25-1; CDR3 DNA: TGTGCCAGCGTGGCTTGGACAGGGGGCGGTGGGAACACTGAAGCTTTCTTT; CDR3 protein: CASVAWTGGGGNTEAFF
clone size: few; D gene: .; J gene: TRBJ2-7; V gene: TRBV14; CDR3 DNA: TGTGCCAGCAGCCCCGAGCGTGGACGGTCGTACGAGCAGTACTTC; CDR3 protein: CASSPERGRSYEQYF
clone size: .; D gene: .; J gene: TRBJ2-4; V gene: TRBV5-1; CDR3 DNA: TGCGCCAGCTCCCTTACCGGTCAAGCCAAAAACATTCAGTACTTC; CDR3 protein: CASSLTGQAKNIQYF
clone size: .; D gene: TRBD1; J gene: TRBJ2-2; V gene: TRBV5-1; CDR3 DNA: TGCGCCAGCAGCATGCAGACAGGGGCCACCGGGGAGCTGTTTTTT; CDR3 protein: CASSMQTGATGELFF
clone size: .; D gene: TRBD1; J gene: TRBJ1-2; V gene: TRBV5-1; CDR3 DNA: TGCGCCAGCAGCTTGGAGGGACAGGGAAATGGCTACACCTTC; CDR3 protein: CASSLEGQGNGYTF
clone size: few; D gene: .; J gene: TRBJ1-2; V gene: TRBV6-1; CDR3 DNA: TGTGCCAGCATCCCCCCCCAGGGGTTCAACTATGGCTACACCTTC; CDR3 protein: CASIPPQGFNYGYTF
clone size: few; D gene: .; J gene: TRBJ2-5; V gene: TRBV9; CDR3 DNA: TGTGCCAGCAGCGTAGCTCCAGGGTCCCAAGAGACCCAGTACTTC; CDR3 protein: CASSVAPGSQETQYF
clone size: .; D gene: TRBD2; J gene: TRBJ2-7; V gene: TRBV29-1; CDR3 DNA: TGCAGCGTTGCGGGTAGCGGGGCCGCTGAGACCCACTACTTC; CDR3 protein: CSVAGSGAAETHYF
clone size: .; D gene: .; J gene: TRBJ1-2; V gene: TRBV10-2; CDR3 DNA: TGCGCCAGCAGCGACAGACAGTCCTATGGCTACACCTTC; CDR3 protein: CASSDRQSYGYTF
clone size: .; D gene: TRBD2; J gene: TRBJ2-3; V gene: TRBV25-1; CDR3 DNA: TGTGCCAGCAGAGAAGGACTAGCGGGAGGGAAAGATACGCAGAATTTT; CDR3 protein: CASREGLAGGKDTQNF
clone size: few; D gene: .; J gene: TRBJ2-3; V gene: TRBV27; CDR3 DNA: TGTGCCAGCAGAACCAGCGGCCGCACAGATACGCAGTATTTT; CDR3 protein: CASRTSGRTDTQYF
clone size: .; D gene: .; J gene: TRBJ2-1; V gene: TRBV6-2/TRBV6-3; CDR3 DNA: TGTGCCAGCTCAAGGATTGGGTCCTCTGCCTACAATGAGCAGTTCTTC; CDR3 protein: CASSRIGSSAYNEQFF
clone size: few; D gene: TRBD2; J gene: TRBJ2-3; V gene: TRBV6-1; CDR3 DNA: TGTGCCAGCAGTGAACCCAGCGGGGGCGTTACAGATACGCAGTATTTT; CDR3 protein: CASSEPSGGVTDTQYF
clone size: few; D gene: TRBD1; J gene: TRBJ2-3; V gene: TRBV7-6; CDR3 DNA: TGTGCCAGCAGCACACGGGACAGACCGGATAGCACAGATACGCAGTATTTT; CDR3 protein: CASSTRDRPDSTDTQYF
clone size: .; D gene: TRBD1; J gene: TRBJ1-4; V gene: TRBV18; CDR3 DNA: TGTGCCAGCTCACCCCGACAGGGCCAGGATGAAAAACTGTTTTTT; CDR3 protein: CASSPRQGQDEKLFF
clone size: many; D gene: TRBD2; J gene: TRBJ2-7; V gene: TRBV4-1; CDR3 DNA: TGCGCCAGCAGCCAAGGGGATAGCGGGGCGGAGGGTTCCTACGAGCAGTACTTC; CDR3 protein: CASSQGDSGAEGSYEQYF
clone size: few; D gene: TRBD2; J gene: TRBJ2-4; V gene: TRBV7-2; CDR3 DNA: TGTGCCAGCAGCACCCAGCGGGGGCAAACCAATGAGCAGTACTTC; CDR3 protein: CASSTQRGQTNEQYF
clone size: once; D gene: .; J gene: TRBJ2-2; V gene: TRBV24-1; CDR3 DNA: TGTGCCACCAGTGAAACCTTAACAACCGGGGAGCTGTTTTTT; CDR3 protein: CATSETLTTGELFF
clone size: .; D gene: TRBD2; J gene: TRBJ2-1; V gene: TRBV10-3; CDR3 DNA: TGTGCCACTAGGACTAGCGGGGGGATTGAGAATGAGCAGTTCTTC; CDR3 protein: CATRTSGGIENEQFF
clone size: once; D gene: TRBD2; J gene: TRBJ2-5; V gene: TRBV7-9; CDR3 DNA: TGTGCCAGCAGCTCCTGGACTAGCGGGAGTGCTGAGCAGTACTTC; CDR3 protein: CASSSWTSGSAEQYF
clone size: few; D gene: TRBD1; J gene: TRBJ2-1; V gene: TRBV6-1; CDR3 DNA: TGTGCCAGCAGAACAGGGGCGAGCTCCTACAATGAGCAGTTCTTC; CDR3 protein: CASRTGASSYNEQFF
clone size: few; D gene: TRBD2; J gene: TRBJ2-1; V gene: TRBV5-1; CDR3 DNA: TGCGCCAGCAGCCGCGGGGGGGCCAGCTCCTACAATGAGCAGTTCTTC; CDR3 protein: CASSRGGASSYNEQFF